This is a list of T cell receptor beta chains from one sample in a study of cytomegalovirus exposure and HLA in healthy donors. Assay used: immunoSEQ multiplex PCR; TCRdb lists only in-frame clones, some missing. In the table there are some 170,000 clones, about three quarters of which are singletons. The sequenced sample consisted of PBMCs. The receptors were gathered from a woman aged 55 to 70 in good health and CMV-seropositive. Both conserved end residues are part of each CDR3. A D gene is named only where the DNA matches it firmly. Only some rows state a clone size, as once, few, many or a class for expanded clones.

v_gene: TRBV9; j_gene: TRBJ2-7; d_gene: NA; abundance: NA; CDR3nt: TGTGCCAGCAGCGTATCCGCAGAAGTCACCTACGAGCAGTACTTC; CDR3aa: CASSVSAEVTYEQYF
v_gene: TRBV5-4; j_gene: TRBJ2-5; d_gene: TRBD2; abundance: NA; CDR3nt: TGTGCCAGCAGCTTGACGAGCGGGAGACTCGAGACCCAGTACTTC; CDR3aa: CASSLTSGRLETQYF
v_gene: TRBV19; j_gene: TRBJ2-3; d_gene: TRBD2; abundance: few; CDR3nt: TGTGCCAGTAGTATCCTCGGCGGGGGGGGAGATACGCAGTATTTT; CDR3aa: CASSILGGGGDTQYF
v_gene: TRBV6-6; j_gene: TRBJ1-5; d_gene: TRBD1; abundance: NA; CDR3nt: TGTGCCAGCAGAGAAGGACAGGGCAGTCAGCCCCAGCATTTT; CDR3aa: CASREGQGSQPQHF
v_gene: TRBV5-1; j_gene: TRBJ1-1; d_gene: NA; abundance: NA; CDR3nt: TGCGCCAGCAGCTTAGGACCGGGAAAGGGAGCTTTCTTT; CDR3aa: CASSLGPGKGAFF
v_gene: TRBV27; j_gene: TRBJ2-1; d_gene: TRBD2; abundance: NA; CDR3nt: TGTGCCAGCAGTCAGCTTTTGTTGGGCGGGAGCAATGAGCAGTTCTTC; CDR3aa: CASSQLLLGGSNEQFF
v_gene: TRBV11-3; j_gene: TRBJ2-5; d_gene: NA; abundance: few; CDR3nt: TGTGCCAGCAGCTTAGTACGGTACCAGGGGCCCGATTCAGACCAAGAGACCCAGTACTTC; CDR3aa: CASSLVRYQGPDSDQETQYF
v_gene: TRBV28; j_gene: TRBJ2-1; d_gene: TRBD2; abundance: NA; CDR3nt: TGTGCCAGCAGTCCGGGACTAGCCAATGAGCAGTTCTTC; CDR3aa: CASSPGLANEQFF
v_gene: TRBV6-1; j_gene: TRBJ2-2; d_gene: NA; abundance: NA; CDR3nt: TGTGCCAGCAGCACAGGAAACACCGGGGAGCTGTTTTTT; CDR3aa: CASSTGNTGELFF
v_gene: TRBV4-2; j_gene: TRBJ2-7; d_gene: TRBD2; abundance: few; CDR3nt: TGTGCCAGCAGCCCCTCCCCCTATCGTACTAGCGGGGGCTCCTACGAGCAGTACTTC; CDR3aa: CASSPSPYRTSGGSYEQYF
v_gene: TRBV25-1; j_gene: TRBJ2-4; d_gene: NA; abundance: NA; CDR3nt: TGTGCCAGCAGTTTCTCTAGCCACATTCAGTACTTC; CDR3aa: CASSFSSHIQYF
v_gene: TRBV7-9; j_gene: TRBJ1-6; d_gene: TRBD1; abundance: NA; CDR3nt: TGTGCCAGCAGCTCCACGGGACAGGGCAATTCACCCCTCCACTTT; CDR3aa: CASSSTGQGNSPLHF
v_gene: TRBV5-4; j_gene: TRBJ2-7; d_gene: TRBD2; abundance: NA; CDR3nt: TGTGCCAGCAGCCTTCCGCATAGCGGGGGATACTACGAGCAGTACTTC; CDR3aa: CASSLPHSGGYYEQYF
v_gene: TRBV4-2; j_gene: TRBJ2-3; d_gene: NA; abundance: NA; CDR3nt: TGTGCCAGCAGCCAAGGGACTGACACAGATACGCAGTATTTT; CDR3aa: CASSQGTDTDTQYF
v_gene: TRBV6-5; j_gene: TRBJ1-3; d_gene: NA; abundance: NA; CDR3nt: TGTGCCAGCACCTCTCCAGGGCCTGGAAACACCATATATTTT; CDR3aa: CASTSPGPGNTIYF
v_gene: TRBV5-1; j_gene: TRBJ1-1; d_gene: NA; abundance: NA; CDR3nt: TGCGCCAGCAGCTTAAGTATAGGGGGAATGAACACTGAAGCTTTCTTT; CDR3aa: CASSLSIGGMNTEAFF
v_gene: TRBV7-9; j_gene: TRBJ1-2; d_gene: NA; abundance: NA; CDR3nt: TGTGCCAGCAGCTATGACAGCACCTATGGCTACACCTTC; CDR3aa: CASSYDSTYGYTF